What follows are 31 T cell receptor beta chains derived from one specimen sequenced in a study of regulatory T cells in long-lasting Graves disease (dated by TCRdb to about 2021). Taken with the paper, the label for time point translates to: newly diagnosed GD, antithyroid drugs for less than 3 months. RNA was extracted from PBMCs in TRIzol for both TCR sequencing and RNA sequencing. The protocol used for the library was multiplex PCR. Sequencing relied on an Illumina HiSeq 4000. TCR beta libraries were built with iRepertoire HTBI primers and Arm-PCR amplification of CDR3 regions. TCRdb passed the public sequencing reads through fastp at Q25 and MiXCR, retaining productive beta sequences. Every distinct CDR3 protein forms one entry, paired with its most common genes and DNA. In this sample the table shows around 480,000 distinct CDR3 sequences, about 16% of which occur a single time. The ten largest account for 12% of the sample.

The same data also contributed to another study, on T cells in Graves' hyperthyroidism and ophthalmopathy.

The sequenced sample was peripheral blood mononuclear cells (PBMCs), obtained at new diagnosis, from a patient treated with antithyroid drugs. These receptors were obtained from a man aged 35-49 years with Graves disease. Donor details come from another sample of the same person, matched by shared clones.

The V and J genes are TRBV18 and TRBJ1-6, with a possible D match to TRBD1 (5 bases). V lost 5 bases, J lost 7 bases, and 15 bases lay in between. CDR1 and CDR2 from the germline V gene are KGHSH and LQKENI. This CDR3 has 15 residues. CDR3 amino acids: CASSTRSGNNSPLHF. CDR3 nucleotide sequence: TGTGCCAGCTCAACACGGTCAGGGAACAATTCACCCCTCCACTTT.

The table lists this clonotype with many counts. The gene calls are TRBV7-2 and TRBJ2-7; maybe TRBD2 (6 bases). V lost 6 bases and J 5 bases, leaving 14 bases between the germline ends. CDR3 length equals 13 residues. CDR1 and CDR2 (germline): SGHTA, FQGNSA. For the CDR3, the DNA is TGTGCCAGCAGAGGACCGACTAGAAACGAGCAGTACTTC. Protein product: CASRGPTRNEQYF.

The rearrangement links TRBV6-1 to TRBJ2-3; TRBD2 aligns across 11 bases. The J call may not be correct, given that the DNA end is closer to TRBJ2-1. There are 18 residues in the CDR3. CDR1 and CDR2 (germline): MNHNS, SASEGT. Here the CDR3 reads CASRTLLAGDVVHNEQFF. DNA for the CDR3: TGTGCCAGCAGGACCCTACTAGCGGGAGATGTTGTCCACAATGAGCAGTTCTTC.

This clonotype was detected ten times or more. The gene calls are TRBV30 and TRBJ2-7; 13 bases line up with TRBD2. This CDR3 is built from 14 residues. Unmatched junction bases numbered 5, after V lost 5 bases and J lost 4 bases. Per the germline V gene, CDR1 is GTSNPN and CDR2 is SVGIG (reference sequence). The CDR3 bases are TGTGCCTGGTGCGTGGGACTAGCGGGATACGAGCAGTACTTC. Protein product: CAWCVGLAGYEQYF.

This clonotype has at least ten counts. J is TRBJ2-7 and V is TRBV5-4; D may match TRBD1 or TRBD2 (6 bases each). Trimming pared 4 bases from V and 5 bases from J, leaving 19 bases between. The CDR3 is made up of 15 amino acids. Germline V gene data show CDR1 as SGHNT and CDR2 as YYREEE (reference sequence). The DNA of the CDR3 is TGTGCCAGCAGCCCCTCTCGGCAGGGGAGGAACGAGCAGTACTTC. The encoded protein is CASSPSRQGRNEQYF.

This clonotype was recorded at least ten times. The chain joins TRBV5-1 to TRBJ2-3; D not resolved. This CDR3 is built from 13 residues. Trimming took 3 bases from V and 5 from J, leaving 10 bases between them. Germline V gene sequence: CDR1 SGHRS, CDR2 YFSETQ. CDR3 in amino acids: CASSSEGGDTQYF. The CDR3 DNA sequence: TGCGCCAGCAGCTCGGAAGGTGGAGATACGCAGTATTTT.

This clonotype showed up many times. The chain recombines TRBV12-3 or TRBV12-4 with TRBJ2-6; 7 nucleotides match TRBD1. The junction had 0 bases not matched to a gene; V was cut back by 5 bases and J by 2 bases. CDR3 size: 14 residues. This chain's CDR3 is CASSDRAGANVLTF. The DNA for the CDR3 is TGTGCCAGCAGTGACAGGGCTGGGGCCAACGTCCTGACTTTC.

This clonotype was counted at least ten times. The CDR3, as DNA: TGTGCCAGCAGTTACTTAGGTCAAGAGACCCAGTACTTC. Translating gives CASSYLGQETQYF. This chain uses TRBV6-2 or TRBV6-3 with TRBJ2-5; D is uncertain. Trimming left V 1 base short and J 2 bases short, with 5 bases between. The CDR3 runs to 13 residues. CDR1 MNHEY and CDR2 SVGEGT come from the germline V gene.

This clonotype was seen ten or more times. The rearrangement uses TRBV28 and TRBJ2-1; possible D gene TRBD2, 6 bases. CDR1 is MDHEN, CDR2 SYDVKM, per germline. Trimming shortened V by 4 bases and J by 1 base, and 14 bases separated the two germline ends. The CDR3 runs to 16 residues. The CDR3 reads CASSSLGSGSYNEQFF. The CDR3 DNA is TGTGCCAGCAGTTCGCTCGGGAGCGGATCCTACAATGAGCAGTTCTTC.

This clonotype was found many times. V and J are TRBV20-1 and TRBJ1-4; 7 bases are a match to TRBD1. The CDR3 totals 15 residues. Trimming at V came to 5 bases and at J to 7 bases, leaving 13 bases not matched to a gene. Looked up from germline, CDR1 is DFQATT and CDR2 is SNEGSKA (reference sequence). Written as DNA, the CDR3 is TGCAGTGCTGACAAAGGGGGCAGAAGGGGTGAAAAACTGTTTTTT. The encoded protein is CSADKGGRRGEKLFF.

Details on this clonotype: This likely reflects a read error, since a far larger clone is one base away. V is TRBV7-2 and J is TRBJ2-5, with a tentative D call TRBD1 (5 bases). Trimming took off 5 bases at V and 11 bases at J, with 21 bases between the two ends. The CDR3 is 14 residues long. The germline CDR1 and CDR2 sequences are SGHTA and FQGNSA. CDR3 DNA sequence: TGTGCCAGCAGCGCAACAGGTGGTGGGAATGAGCAGTACTTC. Amino acid sequence: CASSATGGGNEQYF.

This clonotype was found many times. The gene calls are TRBV7-3 and TRBJ2-1; the match to TRBD2 covers 12 bases. The CDR3 spans 16 residues. The J segment lost 6 bases and the V segment lost 2 bases, leaving 5 bases of the junction unmatched. In germline, CDR1 is SGHTA, CDR2 FQGTGA. The CDR3, as DNA: TGTGCCAGCAGCTTACACCTAGCGGGAGGGAGCAATGAGCAGTTCTTC. Translated: CASSLHLAGGSNEQFF.

Points on this clonotype: Given a much more abundant clone one base away, this may be a read error. This chain connects TRBV28 to TRBJ1-1; no definite D call. The length of the CDR3 is 13 residues. Germline V gene lookup returns CDR1 MDHEN and CDR2 SYDVKM. The V end lost 11 bases, the J end lost 1 base, and 14 bases lay between the germline ends. CDR3 bases: TGTGCCGGCACCACCTTACAGAACACTGAAGCTTTCTTT. This codes for CAGTTLQNTEAFF.

At least ten counts were recorded for this clonotype. This sequence joins TRBV20-1 and TRBJ2-5, with D possibly matching TRBD1 (5 bases). The CDR3 spans 13 residues. Germline CDR1 is DFQATT and CDR2 is SNEGSKA (reference sequence). Trimming stripped 3 bases from V and 2 bases from J, with 10 bases between. The CDR3 DNA reads TGCAGTGCTAGCGGCAGGGTACAAGAGACCCAGTACTTC. As protein: CSASGRVQETQYF.

Only a few counts were recorded for this clonotype. The CDR3 DNA reads TGTGCCAGCACCTGGGGGGCTAATGAAAAACTGTTTTTT. Translated: CASTWGANEKLFF. The chain combines TRBV28 with TRBJ1-4; perhaps TRBD1 as D (5 bases). V was shortened by 7 bases and J by 3 bases, with 9 bases between the two germline ends. The CDR3 has 13 residues. Germline CDR1 reads MDHEN; CDR2 reads SYDVKM. Combining the CDR3 with reference TRBV28 and TRBJ1-4 gives the whole variable domain DVKVTQSSRYLVKRTGEKVFLECVQDMDHENMFWYRQDPGLGLRLIYFSYDVKMKEKGDIPEGYSVSREKKERFSLILESASTNQTSMYLCASTWGANEKLFFGSGTQLSVL.

The sample holds many counts of this clonotype. The chain is built from TRBV24-1 and TRBJ2-1; weak D call: TRBD2 (6 bases). The ends were cut back, 0 bases at V and 4 bases at J, with 9 bases in the middle. The CDR3 has 15 amino acids. Looked up from germline, CDR1 is KGHDR and CDR2 is SFDVKD. The CDR3 sequence is CATSDLGGAYNEQFF. The CDR3 DNA reads TGTGCCACCAGTGATTTGGGCGGGGCTTACAATGAGCAGTTCTTC.

This clonotype was recorded at least ten times. The V and J genes are TRBV28 and TRBJ2-1, with 8 nucleotides matching TRBD2. The CDR3 is made up of 16 amino acids. The J segment lost 7 bases and the V segment lost 6 bases, leaving 14 bases of the junction unmatched. Germline V gives CDR1 MDHEN, CDR2 SYDVKM. CDR3 bases: TGTGCCAGCAGGCGGGCCGGGACTAGGATTTATAATGAGCAGTTCTTC. Amino acids: CASRRAGTRIYNEQFF. The full variable domain, with the rest looked up from reference TRBV28 and TRBJ2-1, is DVKVTQSSRYLVKRTGEKVFLECVQDMDHENMFWYRQDPGLGLRLIYFSYDVKMKEKGDIPEGYSVSREKKERFSLILESASTNQTSMYLCASRRAGTRIYNEQFFGPGTRLTVL.

This clonotype came up a few times. The chain couples TRBV3-1 to TRBJ1-5; D gene unclear. CDR1 and CDR2 from the germline V gene are LGHDT and YNNKEL (reference sequence). Trimming took 1 base from V and 4 from J, leaving 14 bases between them. The CDR3 spans 16 residues. The chain's CDR3 is CASSQAGGIGNQPQHF. DNA for the CDR3: TGTGCCAGCAGCCAAGCGGGAGGCATAGGAAATCAGCCCCAGCATTTT.

This clonotype occurred many times. V and J are TRBV20-1 and TRBJ2-2; D remains ambiguous. The CDR3 loop spans 12 amino acids. Germline loops: CDR1 DFQATT, CDR2 SNEGSKA (reference sequence). V lost 7 bases to trimming and J lost 1 base, with 7 bases between them. The CDR3 here is CSVFGNTGELFF. CDR3 sequence (DNA): TGCAGTGTCTTTGGGAACACCGGGGAGCTGTTTTTT.

With respect to this clonotype: Sequence at one end of the junction differs from germline and may be a read error. V gene TRBV19 combines with J gene TRBJ2-3; 14 nucleotides agree with TRBD2. CDR1 is LNHDA, CDR2 SQIVND, per germline (reference sequence). The length of the CDR3 is 16 residues. CDR3 sequence reads: CASGMGLAGGTDTQYF. As DNA, the CDR3 is TGTGCCAGTGGTATGGGACTAGCGGGGGGCACAGATACGCAGTATTTT.

This clonotype was counted at least ten times. This chain links TRBV5-1 with TRBJ1-5, with D hard to call. CDR1 and CDR2 (germline): SGHRS, YFSETQ. The CDR3 runs to 13 residues. Between the trimmed V and J ends, which lost 2 bases and 7 bases, there was a span of 10 bases. As DNA, the CDR3 is TGCGCCAGCAGCTTATGGGAAGGGCAGCCCCAGCATTTT. Protein product: CASSLWEGQPQHF. Full variable domain (remainder filled in from reference TRBV5-1 and TRBJ1-5): KAGVTQTPRYLIKTRGQQVTLSCSPISGHRSVSWYQQTPGQGLQFLFEYFSETQRNKGNFPGRFSGRQFSNSRSEMNVSTLELGDSALYLCASSLWEGQPQHFGDGTRLSIL.

The sample holds a few counts of this clonotype. The gene calls are TRBV12-5 and TRBJ1-5, with D possibly TRBD1 on 5 matching bases. This CDR3 comprises 17 residues. CDR1 and CDR2 (germline): LGHNT, FRNRAP. V lost 2 bases, J lost 4 bases, and 18 bases lay in between. The CDR3, as DNA: TGTGCTAGTGGTTTGAGAGTGTGGACGGACAAAAATCAGCCCCAGCATTTT. Its translation is CASGLRVWTDKNQPQHF. Filled out from reference TRBV12-5 and TRBJ1-5, the complete variable domain reads DARVTQTPRHKVTEMGQEVTMRCQPILGHNTVFWYRQTMMQGLELLAYFRNRAPLDDSGMPKDRFSAEMPDATLATLKIQPSEPRDSAVYFCASGLRVWTDKNQPQHFGDGTRLSIL.

For this clonotype: A much larger clonotype is one base distant, so this may be a read error. This chain links TRBV7-9 with TRBJ2-7; TRBD1 or TRBD2 may be the D gene (5 bases each). From germline, CDR1 is SEHNR and CDR2 FQNEAQ (reference sequence). Trimming cost V 1 base and J 6 bases, with 16 bases left between them. CDR3 size: 15 residues. CDR3 coding DNA: TGTGCCAGCAGCTTAGGGGCAGGGACGGGGAGCGAGCAGTACTTC. It specifies CASSLGAGTGSEQYF.

This chain connects TRBV29-1 to TRBJ1-5; D unresolved. V lost 5 bases and J 3 bases, leaving 8 bases between the germline ends. The germline CDR1 and CDR2 sequences are SQVTM and ANQGSEA. The CDR3 runs 12 residues. CDR3 in DNA: TGCAGCGTTAGGACTCCCAATCAGCCCCAGCATTTT. Protein product: CSVRTPNQPQHF.

Ten or more counts support this clonotype. V usage is TRBV28 and J usage is TRBJ1-4; the D gene is possibly TRBD1 (5 bases). The V end was cut by 7 bases, the J end by 8 bases, with 17 bases between. This CDR3 comprises 14 residues. The germline V gene has CDR1 MDHEN and CDR2 SYDVKM. The CDR3 is CASTLPGETEKLFF. DNA of the CDR3: TGTGCCAGCACCCTCCCGGGGGAGACAGAAAAACTGTTTTTT.

This clonotype was recorded a few times. This rearrangement joins TRBV6-1 to TRBJ1-5; D unclear. This CDR3 is built from 14 residues. V was clipped by 6 bases and J by 0 bases, with 9 bases between them. CDR1 and CDR2 (germline): MNHNS, SASEGT. The CDR3 loop reads CASSSDFSNQPQHF. In DNA, the CDR3 is TGTGCCAGCAGCTCAGACTTTAGCAATCAGCCCCAGCATTTT.

The rearrangement joins TRBV18 to TRBJ2-2; 10 nucleotides line up with TRBD1. Trimming at V came to 3 bases and at J to 5 bases, leaving 6 bases not matched to a gene. The CDR3 contains 16 residues. The V gene's germline CDR1 is KGHSH and CDR2 LQKENI. CDR3 DNA sequence: TGTGCCAGCTCACCGTTGAGGGACAGGGGAACCGGGGAGCTGTTTTTT. Protein product: CASSPLRDRGTGELFF.

This clonotype was picked up many times. The J gene is TRBJ1-1, the V gene TRBV12-3 or TRBV12-4; D is unclear. The CDR3 has 16 amino acids. V lost 2 bases and J lost 1, with 14 bases in between. CDR3 amino acids: CASSLNPLSGNTEAFF. The CDR3, as DNA: TGTGCCAGCAGTTTAAATCCCCTTAGTGGGAACACTGAAGCTTTCTTT.

This clonotype was seen at least ten times. A read error may produce the germline difference seen at one junction end. This chain links TRBV20-1 with TRBJ1-5; D perhaps matches TRBD1 (6 bases). CDR3 length: 14 amino acids. The V gene's germline CDR1 is DFQATT and CDR2 SNEGSKA (reference sequence). The CDR3 protein is CSARDRLGNQPQHF. The CDR3, as DNA: TGCAGTGCCAGAGACAGGCTGGGCAATCAGCCCCAGCATTTT.

The rearrangement uses TRBV28 and TRBJ1-1; TRBD1 aligns across 12 bases. Germline loops: CDR1 MDHEN, CDR2 SYDVKM. This CDR3 comprises 15 residues. Trimming cost V 2 bases and J 12 bases; bases outside gene matches: 10. CDR3 DNA: TGTGCCAGCAGTTTACTTGCCGGGACAGGGGGCGCTCCTTTCTTT. Translation: CASSLLAGTGGAPFF.

This clonotype has a handful of counts. The chain has TRBV12-5 and TRBJ1-2, with D tentatively TRBD1 (6 bases). Germline CDR1 is LGHNT and CDR2 is FRNRAP. The length of the CDR3 is 13 residues. Deletions cut 7 bases from V and 7 bases from J, with 16 bases between. The CDR3 here is CASDPGQILGYTF. The CDR3 DNA follows: TGTGCTAGTGATCCTGGACAGATTCTTGGCTACACCTTC.